This T cell receptor (beta chain) was profiled in a study of tumor-infiltrating lymphocytes in primary liver carcinoma. A constant-region primer primed TCR beta cDNA synthesis from roughly 510 ng of total RNA. The TCR beta library was amplified through three nested multiplex PCR rounds in a modified ARM-PCR procedure. TCRdb independently ran MiXCR on the multiplex PCR reads; one entry per CDR3 protein. The sample lists about 99,000 distinct CDR3 sequences; about three quarters were seen once. From unsorted bulk tissue weighing about 18-30 mg, DNA and RNA were co-extracted. Subjects presented with primary liver carcinoma managed by surgical resection. This clonotype showed up just a few times. Its antigen remains unknown. A read error may be the cause here, since a much bigger clone is one base away. Study-wide results and limits: Significantly greater top-250-clone fractions characterized tumors relative to blood (p = 0.039). Just around 7.5-24% of top clones spanned all five tumor regions.

The sequenced sample was liver tumor tissue from sampling region 5. Subset described: tumor region T5, tumor centre. The clonotype was recovered from a woman in her fifties or sixties with primary liver carcinoma and hepatitis B virus infection.

The CDR3: CASILSNSNHPQHF. The CDR3 DNA is TGTGCCAGCATTTTATCGAATAGCAATCACCCCCAGCATTTT. The chain combines TRBV6-1 with TRBJ1-5; no clear D gene. The CDR3 consists of 14 residues. CDR1 is MNHNS and CDR2 is SASEGT in the germline V gene.